Below are 17 T cell receptor beta chains sequenced from a single sample in a study of blood T cell repertoires in COVID-19. Produced via immunoSEQ multiplex PCR; TCRdb's table is partial and in-frame only. The sample has some 83,000 clones, roughly nine tenths seen once. The specimen was peripheral blood. Receptor source: a man between 50 and 59 years old with acute or convalescent COVID-19.

The rearrangement uses TRBV29-1 and TRBJ2-5; 9 bases are a match to TRBD1. This CDR3 is built from 15 residues. Germline lookup yields CDR1 SQVTM and CDR2 ANQGSEA. The V and J ends lost 6 bases and 3 bases, in that order; junction bases with no gene match: 11. CDR3 residues: CSVARQGVGEETQYF. CDR3 bases: TGCAGCGTAGCCCGACAGGGGGTCGGCGAAGAGACCCAGTACTTC.

The rearrangement joins TRBV3-1 (or the pseudogene TRBV3-2) to TRBJ2-7; 7 nucleotides agree with TRBD2. The CDR3 length is 13 residues. V shed 6 bases, J shed 4 bases, and the junction held 6 bases outside the gene matches. Germline V gives CDR1 LGHDT, CDR2 YNNKEL (reference sequence). In DNA form, the CDR3 reads TGTGCCAGCAGTAGGCTAGCGGATTACGAGCAGTACTTC. Protein: CASSRLADYEQYF.

The chain carries TRBV11-2 and TRBJ2-4, with D perhaps matching TRBD2 (6 bases). Between the trimmed V and J ends, which lost 4 bases and 7 bases, there was a span of 23 bases. There are 17 residues in the CDR3. From germline, CDR1 is SGHAT and CDR2 FQNNGV. CDR3 bases: TGTGCCAGCAGCTCCCCGCGGGGTCCACGGGGTTTGAACATTCAGTACTTC. Protein product: CASSSPRGPRGLNIQYF.

The V call is TRBV5-8, the J call TRBJ1-3; D unclear. The CDR3 is 15 residues long. Germline-derived CDR1 and CDR2 are SGHTS and YDEGEE. The germline V and J ends were trimmed by 3 bases and 0 bases, with 10 bases remaining between them. CDR3 DNA: TGTGCCAGCAGCTCGCAAGACAACTCTGGAAACACCATATATTTT. Encoded protein: CASSSQDNSGNTIYF.

The chain has TRBV30 and TRBJ1-2; no clear D gene. This CDR3 is built from 11 residues. Germline-derived CDR1 and CDR2 are GTSNPN and SVGIG (reference sequence). V lost 5 bases, J lost 2 bases, and 6 bases lay in between. The CDR3 spells CAWGENYGYTF. In DNA, the CDR3 is TGTGCCTGGGGGGAGAACTATGGCTACACCTTC.

The chain is built from TRBV28 and TRBJ1-5, with 12 bases identical to TRBD1. This CDR3 spans 15 amino acids. Germline trimming cut 3 bases from V and 8 bases from J; bases unmatched to any gene: 5. Germline V CDR1 and CDR2: MDHEN, SYDVKM. The CDR3 DNA reads as TGTGCCAGCAGTTTCTCCGGGACAGGGGGCAAGCCCCAGCATTTT. The encoded protein is CASSFSGTGGKPQHF.

This rearrangement joins TRBV4-1 to TRBJ1-4, with a tentative D call TRBD1 (5 bases). V lost 2 bases, J lost 5 bases, and 12 bases lay in between. Looked up from germline, CDR1 is MGHRA and CDR2 is YSYEKL. This CDR3 region has 15 residues. CDR3 nucleotides: TGCGCCAGCAGCCAACAGGGTCGGGAGAATGAAAAACTGTTTTTT. Protein: CASSQQGRENEKLFF.

V gene TRBV14 combines with J gene TRBJ2-2, with D uncertain. Germline assignment: CDR1 SGHDN and CDR2 FVKESK. V lost 6 bases and J lost 0, with 5 bases in between. The CDR3 contains 13 residues. The CDR3 DNA is TGTGCCAGCAGTCGAGCGAACACCGGGGAGCTGTTTTTT. Its protein is CASSRANTGELFF.

The chain uses TRBV4-1 and TRBJ2-7; 9 nucleotides align to TRBD2. Germline V gene sequence: CDR1 MGHRA, CDR2 YSYEKL. This CDR3 region has 18 residues. The V segment lost 0 bases and the J segment 5 bases; nucleotides outside the gene matches: 14. Here the CDR3 DNA reads TGCGCCAGCAGCCAAGAAAGGTGGACTCGCGGGAGGGATGACGAGCAGTACTTC. The encoded protein is CASSQERWTRGRDDEQYF.

The rearrangement uses TRBV6-5 and TRBJ1-1; D may be TRBD1 (6 bases). Germline V gene lookup returns CDR1 MNHEY and CDR2 SVGAGI. The CDR3 is 15 amino acids. Trimming cost V 4 bases and J 3 bases, with 15 bases left between them. DNA of the CDR3: TGTGCCAGCAGTTGGGGGCCAGGGAAGCACACTGAAGCTTTCTTT. Protein sequence: CASSWGPGKHTEAFF.

The CDR3 DNA reads as TGTGCCAGCAGCCCGATAAATCGACAGCTAAGCTCCTACGAGCAGTACGTC. It encodes CASSPINRQLSSYEQYV. V gene TRBV3-1 (or the pseudogene TRBV3-2) combines with J gene TRBJ2-7, with D possibly matching TRBD1 (5 bases). The V gene's germline CDR1 is LGHDT and CDR2 YNNKEL (reference sequence). CDR3 length equals 17 residues. Trimming stripped 4 bases from V and 0 bases from J, with 19 bases between.

This chain joins TRBV7-8 and TRBJ2-5; 7 bases map to TRBD2. The CDR3 contains 15 residues. V lost 5 bases to trimming and J lost 1 base; unmatched junction nucleotides: 7. Germline CDR1 and CDR2: SGHVS and FQNEAQ. The CDR3 DNA sequence: TGTGCCAGCAGCCCGAGGGAGGGGACCCAAGAGACCCAGTACTTC. The encoded protein is CASSPREGTQETQYF.

V is TRBV14 and J is TRBJ1-1; D possibly corresponds to TRBD1 (5 bases). Deletions cut 4 bases from V and 1 base from J, with 7 bases between. CDR1 and CDR2 from the germline V gene are SGHDN and FVKESK. The CDR3 runs 13 residues. The CDR3 DNA reads TGTGCCAGCAGCCCGACAGCGAACACTGAAGCTTTCTTT. Amino acid sequence: CASSPTANTEAFF.

The V and J genes are TRBV28 and TRBJ1-3; D not resolved. V dropped 6 bases and J dropped 0 bases, with 6 bases sitting between them. Germline assignment: CDR1 MDHEN and CDR2 SYDVKM. CDR3 size: 13 residues. The CDR3: CASSQASGNTIYF. In DNA, the CDR3 is TGTGCCAGCAGCCAAGCCTCTGGAAACACCATATATTTT.

This chain links TRBV30 with TRBJ2-1; D possibly corresponds to TRBD2 (6 bases). Germline V gene data show CDR1 as GTSNPN and CDR2 as SVGIG (reference sequence). The V and J ends lost 2 bases and 0 bases respectively, with 8 bases between them. This CDR3 region has 14 residues. Written as DNA, the CDR3 is TGTGCCTGGAGTTTCGGGAGCTCCTACAATGAGCAGTTCTTC. Residues: CAWSFGSSYNEQFF.

V usage is TRBV9 and J usage is TRBJ2-6; D is unresolved. The CDR3 sequence is 15 residues long. Trimming cost V 3 bases and J 0 bases, with 7 bases left between them. The germline CDR1 and CDR2 sequences are SGDLS and YYNGEE. CDR3 sequence: CASSGAVSGANVLTF. The CDR3 nucleotides read TGTGCCAGCAGCGGGGCCGTCTCTGGGGCCAACGTCCTGACTTTC. Full variable domain (missing parts from reference TRBV9 and TRBJ2-6): DSGVTQTPKHLITATGQRVTLRCSPRSGDLSVYWYQQSLDQGLQFLIQYYNGEERAKGNILERFSAQQFPDLHSELNLSSLELGDSALYFCASSGAVSGANVLTFGAGSRLTVL.

This rearrangement joins TRBV6-2 or TRBV6-3 to TRBJ2-1; 8 bases line up with TRBD1. Germline loops: CDR1 MNHEY, CDR2 SVGEGT. V was pared by 2 bases and J by 8 bases, with 5 bases of the junction left unmatched. The CDR3 consists of 14 residues. The CDR3 coding sequence is TGTGCCAGCAGTTACATCTCAGGGGGCCATGAGCAGTTCTTC. As protein: CASSYISGGHEQFF.